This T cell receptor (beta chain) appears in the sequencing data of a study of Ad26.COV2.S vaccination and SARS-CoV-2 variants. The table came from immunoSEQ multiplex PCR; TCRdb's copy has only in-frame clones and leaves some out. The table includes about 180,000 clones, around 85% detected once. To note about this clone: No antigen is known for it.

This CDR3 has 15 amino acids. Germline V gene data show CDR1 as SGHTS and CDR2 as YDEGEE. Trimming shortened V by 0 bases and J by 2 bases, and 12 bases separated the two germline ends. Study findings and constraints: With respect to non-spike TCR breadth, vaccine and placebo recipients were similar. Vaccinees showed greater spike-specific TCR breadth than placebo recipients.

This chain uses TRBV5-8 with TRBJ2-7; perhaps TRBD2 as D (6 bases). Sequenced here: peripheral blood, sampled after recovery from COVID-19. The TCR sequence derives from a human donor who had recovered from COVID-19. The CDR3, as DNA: TGTGCCAGCAGCTTGGGGGGACTGGATCCCTACGAGCAGTACTTC. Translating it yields CASSLGGLDPYEQYF.